Listed below are T cell receptor beta chains from one sample, sequenced in a study of cytomegalovirus exposure and HLA in healthy donors. The table came from immunoSEQ multiplex PCR; TCRdb's copy has only in-frame clones and leaves some out. Seen here are about 260,000 clones, 65% to 85% observed once, and the top ten hold about 2.1%. Sequencing input: PBMCs. These receptors were collected from a female donor in good health and CMV-seronegative. Both conserved end residues are part of each CDR3. The order of the fields is CDR3 protein, CDR3 DNA, J gene, V gene, clone size, D gene. A D gene is named only where the DNA matches it firmly. Not every row has a clone size; where given, it reads once, few, many or a size class.

cdr3_aa: CASSSKSGRAVPFYTQYF; cdr3_nt: TGTGCCAGCAGCTCCAAAAGCGGGAGGGCCGTCCCATTCTATACGCAGTATTTT; j_call: TRBJ2-3; v_call: TRBV7-9; clone_size: NA; d_call: TRBD2
cdr3_aa: CSARREDEQFF; cdr3_nt: TGCAGTGCTAGAAGAGAGGATGAGCAGTTCTTC; j_call: TRBJ2-1; v_call: TRBV20-1; clone_size: NA; d_call: NA
cdr3_aa: CAAGNLYTDTQYF; cdr3_nt: TGTGCCGCCGGGAACTTATACACAGATACGCAGTATTTT; j_call: TRBJ2-3; v_call: TRBV6-1; clone_size: NA; d_call: NA
cdr3_aa: CASSLEGAGQGFSAYNEQFF; cdr3_nt: TGTGCCAGCAGCTTAGAAGGTGCGGGACAGGGATTTTCCGCCTACAATGAGCAGTTCTTC; j_call: TRBJ2-1; v_call: TRBV7-6; clone_size: NA; d_call: TRBD1
cdr3_aa: CASSLQASGQETQYF; cdr3_nt: TGTGCCAGCAGCTTGCAGGCTAGCGGACAAGAGACCCAGTACTTC; j_call: TRBJ2-5; v_call: TRBV5-5; clone_size: few; d_call: TRBD2
cdr3_aa: CASSGQRDTEAFF; cdr3_nt: TGTGCCAGCAGCGGTCAGAGGGACACTGAAGCTTTCTTT; j_call: TRBJ1-1; v_call: TRBV7-2; clone_size: NA; d_call: NA
cdr3_aa: CASSLAPKGQHNEQFF; cdr3_nt: TGTGCCAGCAGCTTAGCCCCTAAGGGACAGCACAATGAGCAGTTCTTC; j_call: TRBJ2-1; v_call: TRBV11-2; clone_size: few; d_call: TRBD1
cdr3_aa: CASSSATNEKLFF; cdr3_nt: TGCGCCAGCAGTTCGGCAACTAATGAAAAACTGTTTTTT; j_call: TRBJ1-4; v_call: TRBV5-1; clone_size: NA; d_call: NA
cdr3_aa: CSVEEGLALLSGETQYF; cdr3_nt: TGCAGCGTTGAAGAAGGCCTAGCGCTACTTTCAGGAGAGACCCAGTACTTC; j_call: TRBJ2-5; v_call: TRBV29-1; clone_size: once; d_call: NA
cdr3_aa: CASSIAALGETEAFF; cdr3_nt: TGTGCCAGTAGTATAGCCGCCTTGGGCGAAACTGAAGCTTTCTTT; j_call: TRBJ1-1; v_call: TRBV19; clone_size: NA; d_call: NA
cdr3_aa: CASSPLIQETQYF; cdr3_nt: TGTGCCAGCAGCCCCCTTATCCAAGAGACCCAGTACTTC; j_call: TRBJ2-5; v_call: TRBV6-5; clone_size: NA; d_call: NA
cdr3_aa: CASSQRLDGTDTQYF; cdr3_nt: TGTGCCAGCTCGCAACGACTAGACGGCACAGATACGCAGTATTTT; j_call: TRBJ2-3; v_call: TRBV18; clone_size: NA; d_call: NA
cdr3_aa: CASSLVLPLAGGYNEQFF; cdr3_nt: TGCGCCAGCAGCTTGGTGCTCCCCTTAGCGGGAGGGTACAATGAGCAGTTCTTC; j_call: TRBJ2-1; v_call: TRBV5-1; clone_size: NA; d_call: TRBD2
cdr3_aa: CASSEFNEAFF; cdr3_nt: TGTGCCAGCAGTGAATTTAATGAAGCTTTCTTT; j_call: TRBJ1-1; v_call: TRBV25-1; clone_size: NA; d_call: NA
cdr3_aa: CASSTSREGKNEQYF; cdr3_nt: TGTGCCAGCAGTACCTCCCGGGAGGGGAAAAACGAGCAGTACTTC; j_call: TRBJ2-7; v_call: TRBV6-5; clone_size: NA; d_call: TRBD2
cdr3_aa: CATPQNQPQHF; cdr3_nt: TGTGCCACCCCACAGAATCAGCCCCAGCATTTT; j_call: TRBJ1-5; v_call: TRBV2; clone_size: NA; d_call: NA
cdr3_aa: CASSQAPTLSNQPQHF; cdr3_nt: TGCGCCAGCAGCCAAGCGCCGACACTTAGCAATCAGCCCCAGCATTTT; j_call: TRBJ1-5; v_call: TRBV4-1; clone_size: NA; d_call: NA
cdr3_aa: CSALLGLNQPQHF; cdr3_nt: TGCAGCGCCCTATTGGGGCTCAATCAGCCCCAGCATTTT; j_call: TRBJ1-5; v_call: TRBV29-1; clone_size: NA; d_call: NA
cdr3_aa: CASSLGLAGVQETQYF; cdr3_nt: TGCGCCAGCAGCCTTGGACTAGCGGGAGTCCAGGAGACCCAGTACTTC; j_call: TRBJ2-5; v_call: TRBV4-1; clone_size: NA; d_call: TRBD2
cdr3_aa: CASSFGTGVSYEQYF; cdr3_nt: TGCGCCAGCAGCTTTGGGACAGGGGTCTCCTACGAGCAGTACTTC; j_call: TRBJ2-7; v_call: TRBV5-1; clone_size: once; d_call: TRBD1
cdr3_aa: CASSWTSGRSDNEQFF; cdr3_nt: TGCGCCAGCAGCTGGACTAGCGGGAGGTCGGACAATGAGCAGTTCTTC; j_call: TRBJ2-1; v_call: TRBV5-1; clone_size: NA; d_call: TRBD2
cdr3_aa: CASSTLAGDSYEQYF; cdr3_nt: TGTGCCAGCAGCACTCTAGCGGGGGATTCCTACGAGCAGTACTTC; j_call: TRBJ2-7; v_call: TRBV7-2; clone_size: NA; d_call: TRBD2
cdr3_aa: CASSRSSGGLGNIQYF; cdr3_nt: TGCGCCAGCAGTCGCTCTAGCGGGGGGCTAGGAAACATTCAGTACTTC; j_call: TRBJ2-4; v_call: TRBV4-1; clone_size: NA; d_call: TRBD2
cdr3_aa: CSSSLNGNEKLFF; cdr3_nt: TGTTCCAGCAGCTTAAACGGGAATGAAAAACTGTTTTTT; j_call: TRBJ1-4; v_call: TRBV7-9; clone_size: NA; d_call: NA
cdr3_aa: CASSLDLGLAGVLIDEQYF; cdr3_nt: TGTGCCAGCAGCTTGGACCTGGGACTAGCGGGAGTGTTAATAGACGAGCAGTACTTC; j_call: TRBJ2-7; v_call: TRBV5-4; clone_size: few; d_call: TRBD2
cdr3_aa: CASSLGLAGEETQYF; cdr3_nt: TGCGCCAGCAGCTTGGGACTAGCGGGAGAAGAGACCCAGTACTTC; j_call: TRBJ2-5; v_call: TRBV5-1; clone_size: NA; d_call: TRBD2
cdr3_aa: CASSRGTSGMGSNEQFF; cdr3_nt: TGCGCCAGCAGCCGCGGGACTAGCGGGATGGGTTCCAATGAGCAGTTCTTC; j_call: TRBJ2-1; v_call: TRBV5-1; clone_size: NA; d_call: TRBD2
cdr3_aa: CASGTSLYEQYF; cdr3_nt: TGTGCCAGCGGGACTAGTCTGTACGAGCAGTACTTC; j_call: TRBJ2-7; v_call: TRBV7-2; clone_size: NA; d_call: TRBD2
cdr3_aa: CASSFRATSGQYNEQFF; cdr3_nt: TGTGCCAGCAGTTTTAGAGCCACTAGCGGACAGTACAATGAGCAGTTCTTC; j_call: TRBJ2-1; v_call: TRBV28; clone_size: NA; d_call: TRBD2
cdr3_aa: CASSPGSSGRPRGLNEQFF; cdr3_nt: TGTGCCAGCAGCCCTGGGTCTAGCGGGCGCCCGAGGGGATTAAATGAGCAGTTCTTC; j_call: TRBJ2-1; v_call: TRBV7-2; clone_size: NA; d_call: TRBD2
cdr3_aa: CASSLDGRKETQYF; cdr3_nt: TGTGCCAGCAGCTTAGATGGCCGAAAAGAGACCCAGTACTTC; j_call: TRBJ2-5; v_call: TRBV11-3; clone_size: NA; d_call: NA
cdr3_aa: CASSWSGNTEAFF; cdr3_nt: TGCGCCAGCAGCTGGAGCGGAAACACTGAAGCTTTCTTT; j_call: TRBJ1-1; v_call: TRBV5-1; clone_size: few; d_call: NA
cdr3_aa: CASSIARRDYGYTF; cdr3_nt: TGTGCCAGTAGTATAGCAAGGAGGGACTATGGCTACACCTTC; j_call: TRBJ1-2; v_call: TRBV19; clone_size: few; d_call: NA
cdr3_aa: CASSLAGTDTQYF; cdr3_nt: TGCGCCAGCAGCTTGGCAGGCACAGATACGCAGTATTTT; j_call: TRBJ2-3; v_call: TRBV5-1; clone_size: NA; d_call: NA
cdr3_aa: CASSYTDRELSYTF; cdr3_nt: TGTGCCAGCAGTTACACGGACAGGGAATTAAGCTACACCTTC; j_call: TRBJ1-2; v_call: TRBV11-2; clone_size: NA; d_call: TRBD1
cdr3_aa: CAWEVTEAFF; cdr3_nt: TGTGCCTGGGAGGTTACTGAAGCTTTCTTT; j_call: TRBJ1-1; v_call: TRBV30; clone_size: NA; d_call: NA
cdr3_aa: CASSVEWGGGVNTGELFF; cdr3_nt: TGTGCCAGCAGCGTAGAATGGGGGGGAGGCGTTAACACCGGGGAGCTGTTTTTT; j_call: TRBJ2-2; v_call: TRBV9; clone_size: few; d_call: TRBD2
cdr3_aa: CASSPQRQGGTGELFF; cdr3_nt: TGTGCCAGCAGCCCCCAGAGACAGGGTGGCACCGGGGAGCTGTTTTTT; j_call: TRBJ2-2; v_call: TRBV11-1; clone_size: NA; d_call: TRBD1
cdr3_aa: CASRVGSLNTEAFF; cdr3_nt: TGTGCCAGTAGGGTGGGGAGTTTGAACACTGAAGCTTTCTTT; j_call: TRBJ1-1; v_call: TRBV19; clone_size: medium-sized; d_call: NA
cdr3_aa: CASTPTTGSEAFF; cdr3_nt: TGTGCCAGCACCCCCACCACCGGGAGTGAAGCTTTCTTT; j_call: TRBJ1-1; v_call: TRBV6-5; clone_size: NA; d_call: NA
cdr3_aa: CASSQGNSGKYTF; cdr3_nt: TGTGCCAGCAGTCAGGGGAACAGCGGGAAGTACACCTTC; j_call: TRBJ1-2; v_call: TRBV27; clone_size: NA; d_call: NA
cdr3_aa: CASSLESGSYQPQHF; cdr3_nt: TGTGCCAGCAGCTTAGAATCTGGCTCCTATCAGCCCCAGCATTTT; j_call: TRBJ1-5; v_call: TRBV7-6; clone_size: NA; d_call: NA
cdr3_aa: CASSLVPAGGKETQYF; cdr3_nt: TGCGCCAGCAGCTTGGTTCCAGCGGGAGGGAAAGAGACCCAGTACTTC; j_call: TRBJ2-5; v_call: TRBV5-1; clone_size: NA; d_call: TRBD2
cdr3_aa: CASSSGTEQFF; cdr3_nt: TGTGCCAGCAGTTCCGGGACAGAGCAGTTCTTC; j_call: TRBJ2-1; v_call: TRBV7-9; clone_size: once; d_call: NA
cdr3_aa: CASSWGRGQGSDEKLFF; cdr3_nt: TGTGCCAGCAGCTGGGGGCGGGGACAGGGGAGCGATGAAAAACTGTTTTTT; j_call: TRBJ1-4; v_call: TRBV11-3; clone_size: NA; d_call: TRBD1
cdr3_aa: CASSEGQGLNYEQYF; cdr3_nt: TGCGCCAGCAGCGAGGGACAGGGTCTGAACTACGAGCAGTACTTC; j_call: TRBJ2-7; v_call: TRBV5-1; clone_size: once; d_call: TRBD1
cdr3_aa: CASSDRLYGYTF; cdr3_nt: TGTGCCAGCAGTGACAGACTCTATGGCTACACCTTC; j_call: TRBJ1-2; v_call: TRBV6-4; clone_size: once; d_call: NA
cdr3_aa: CASSLTRGQEKAFF; cdr3_nt: TGTGCCAGCAGCCTAACCCGGGGACAGGAGAAAGCTTTCTTT; j_call: TRBJ1-1; v_call: TRBV7-9; clone_size: NA; d_call: TRBD1
cdr3_aa: CASSPQAYSEAFF; cdr3_nt: TGTGCCAGCAGCCCACAGGCGTACAGTGAAGCTTTCTTT; j_call: TRBJ1-1; v_call: TRBV7-9; clone_size: NA; d_call: NA
cdr3_aa: CASSIGLAGISEGEQFF; cdr3_nt: TGTGCCAGTAGTATAGGACTAGCGGGGATCTCGGAGGGTGAGCAGTTCTTC; j_call: TRBJ2-1; v_call: TRBV19; clone_size: NA; d_call: TRBD2
cdr3_aa: CASSPRRYPTGGYGYTF; cdr3_nt: TGTGCCAGTAGTCCACGAAGATACCCGACAGGGGGCTATGGCTACACCTTC; j_call: TRBJ1-2; v_call: TRBV19; clone_size: NA; d_call: TRBD1
cdr3_aa: CASKRDTDTQYF; cdr3_nt: TGCGCCAGCAAACGGGACACAGATACGCAGTATTTT; j_call: TRBJ2-3; v_call: TRBV5-1; clone_size: NA; d_call: NA
cdr3_aa: CASSEHRGSTDTQYF; cdr3_nt: TGTGCCAGCAGTGAACACAGGGGGTCAACAGATACGCAGTATTTT; j_call: TRBJ2-3; v_call: TRBV25-1; clone_size: few; d_call: TRBD1
cdr3_aa: CASSEFLQGIYGYTF; cdr3_nt: TGCGCCAGCAGTGAGTTTCTCCAGGGAATATATGGCTACACCTTC; j_call: TRBJ1-2; v_call: TRBV10-2; clone_size: NA; d_call: NA
cdr3_aa: CASSQTGGSNQPQHF; cdr3_nt: TGTGCCAGCAGCCAGACAGGGGGCAGTAATCAGCCCCAGCATTTT; j_call: TRBJ1-5; v_call: TRBV11-1; clone_size: NA; d_call: TRBD1
cdr3_aa: CASSEALRDEQFF; cdr3_nt: TGTGCCAGCAGTGAAGCGCTTCGAGATGAGCAGTTCTTC; j_call: TRBJ2-1; v_call: TRBV6-5; clone_size: NA; d_call: NA
cdr3_aa: CASSLRQGLLTDTQYF; cdr3_nt: TGCGCCAGCAGCTTAAGACAGGGGCTTCTCACAGATACGCAGTATTTT; j_call: TRBJ2-3; v_call: TRBV5-1; clone_size: NA; d_call: TRBD1
cdr3_aa: CATHQGGTEQYF; cdr3_nt: TGTGCCACTCACCAGGGTGGCACCGAGCAGTACTTC; j_call: TRBJ2-7; v_call: TRBV6-1; clone_size: NA; d_call: NA
cdr3_aa: CASSSRLAGTAGRYNEQFF; cdr3_nt: TGTGCCAGCAGCTCGCGCCTAGCGGGAACCGCAGGAAGGTACAATGAGCAGTTCTTC; j_call: TRBJ2-1; v_call: TRBV5-5; clone_size: NA; d_call: TRBD2